This T cell receptor beta chain was observed in a study of patients and donors after allogeneic stem cell transplantation. TCRdb re-called the RT-PCR reads with MiXCR, one entry per CDR3 protein. The sample consists of about 25,000 distinct CDR3 sequences, around 40% of them appearing once. The clonotype comes from a human donor who was either an allogeneic HSCT recipient or a stem cell or donor lymphocyte infusion donor (not recorded which). It is not recorded whose cells these are; they may come from a transplant donor. Material for sequencing was blood, either unsorted or a sorted T cell fraction (not recorded which).

The CDR3 sequence: CASSILNQPQHF. CDR3 DNA: TGTGCCAGTAGTATCTTAAATCAGCCCCAGCATTTT. J is TRBJ1-5 and V is TRBV19; D remains ambiguous. Trimming stripped 3 bases from V and 4 bases from J, with 4 bases between. This CDR3 is 12 amino acids long. CDR1 is LNHDA and CDR2 is SQIVND in the germline V gene (reference sequence).